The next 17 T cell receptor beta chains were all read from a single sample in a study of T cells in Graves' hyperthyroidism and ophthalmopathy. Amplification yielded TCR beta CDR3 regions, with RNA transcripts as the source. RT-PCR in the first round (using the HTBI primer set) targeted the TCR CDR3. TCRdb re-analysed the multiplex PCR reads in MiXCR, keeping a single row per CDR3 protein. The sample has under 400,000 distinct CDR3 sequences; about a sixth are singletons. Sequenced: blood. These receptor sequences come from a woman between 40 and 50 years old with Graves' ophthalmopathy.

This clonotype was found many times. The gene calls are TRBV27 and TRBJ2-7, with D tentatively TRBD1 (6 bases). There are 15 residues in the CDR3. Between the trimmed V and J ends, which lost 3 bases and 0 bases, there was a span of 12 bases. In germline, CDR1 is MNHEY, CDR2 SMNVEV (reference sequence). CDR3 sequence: CASSLSDSSSYEQYF. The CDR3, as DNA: TGTGCCAGCAGTTTGTCGGACAGCAGCTCCTACGAGCAGTACTTC.

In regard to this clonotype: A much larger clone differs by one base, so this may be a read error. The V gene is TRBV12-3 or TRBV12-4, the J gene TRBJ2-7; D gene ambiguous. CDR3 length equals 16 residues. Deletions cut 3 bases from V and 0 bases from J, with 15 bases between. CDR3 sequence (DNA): TGTGCCAGCAGTTTGGGGTCGACTGTATGCTCCTACGAGCAGTACTTC. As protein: CASSLGSTVCSYEQYF.

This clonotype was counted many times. CDR3 amino acids: CASSFTPVAQVTYEQYF. The DNA of the CDR3 is TGTGCCAGCAGTTTTACCCCCGTCGCCCAGGTGACATACGAGCAGTACTTC. The chain uses TRBV28 and TRBJ2-7; no clear D gene. The V end lost 3 bases, the J end lost 4 bases, and 22 bases lay between the germline ends. The CDR3 covers 17 residues. Germline CDR1 and CDR2: MDHEN and SYDVKM.

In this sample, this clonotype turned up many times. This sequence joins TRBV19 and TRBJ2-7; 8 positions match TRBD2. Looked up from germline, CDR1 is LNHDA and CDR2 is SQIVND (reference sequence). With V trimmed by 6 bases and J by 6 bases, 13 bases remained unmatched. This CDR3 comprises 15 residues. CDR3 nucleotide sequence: TGTGCCAGTAGCAGCGGGACTAGAGGGTCCACCGAGCAGTACTTC. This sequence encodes CASSSGTRGSTEQYF.

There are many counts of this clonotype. The DNA of the CDR3 is TGTGCCAGCAGGTACACGACGGACCACACTGAAGCTTTCTTT. It translates to CASRYTTDHTEAFF. The chain links TRBV6-5 to TRBJ1-1; the D is unclear. Germline CDR1 and CDR2: MNHEY and SVGAGI. This CDR3 region has 14 residues. Trimming took 6 bases from V and 3 from J, leaving 14 bases between them.

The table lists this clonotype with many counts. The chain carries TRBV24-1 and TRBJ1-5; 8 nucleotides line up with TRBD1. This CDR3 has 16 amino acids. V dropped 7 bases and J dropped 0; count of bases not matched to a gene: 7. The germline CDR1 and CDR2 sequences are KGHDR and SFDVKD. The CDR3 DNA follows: TGTGCCACCAGGGACAGGGAGGCGTATAGCAATCAGCCCCAGCATTTT. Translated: CATRDREAYSNQPQHF.

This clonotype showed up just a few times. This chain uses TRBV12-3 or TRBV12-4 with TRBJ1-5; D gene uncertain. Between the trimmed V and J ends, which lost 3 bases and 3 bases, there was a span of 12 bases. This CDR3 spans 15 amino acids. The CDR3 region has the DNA TGTGCCAGCAGTTTGGGCAGCGGCCCCAATCAGCCCCAGCATTTT. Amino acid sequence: CASSLGSGPNQPQHF.

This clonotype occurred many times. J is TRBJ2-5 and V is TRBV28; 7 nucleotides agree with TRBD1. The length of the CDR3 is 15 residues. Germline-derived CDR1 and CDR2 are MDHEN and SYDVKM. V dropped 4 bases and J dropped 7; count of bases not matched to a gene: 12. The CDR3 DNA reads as TGTGCCAGCAGTTCCGGGACAGTGGGGCAGAGGACCCAGTACTTC. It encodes CASSSGTVGQRTQYF.

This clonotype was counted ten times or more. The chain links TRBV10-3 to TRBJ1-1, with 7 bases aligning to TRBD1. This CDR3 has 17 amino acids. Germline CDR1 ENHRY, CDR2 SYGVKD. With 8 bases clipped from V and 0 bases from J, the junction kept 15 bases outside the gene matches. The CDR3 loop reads CAIGGDSGGFMNTEAFF. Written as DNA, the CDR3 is TGTGCCATCGGGGGAGACTCAGGGGGTTTTATGAACACTGAAGCTTTCTTT.

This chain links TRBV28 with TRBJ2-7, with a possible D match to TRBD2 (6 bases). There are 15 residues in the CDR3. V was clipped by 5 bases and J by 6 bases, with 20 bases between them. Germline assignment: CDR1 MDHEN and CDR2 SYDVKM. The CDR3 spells CASSLAGRRTTEQYF. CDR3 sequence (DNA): TGTGCCAGCAGTCTCGCGGGACGGAGGACCACCGAGCAGTACTTC.

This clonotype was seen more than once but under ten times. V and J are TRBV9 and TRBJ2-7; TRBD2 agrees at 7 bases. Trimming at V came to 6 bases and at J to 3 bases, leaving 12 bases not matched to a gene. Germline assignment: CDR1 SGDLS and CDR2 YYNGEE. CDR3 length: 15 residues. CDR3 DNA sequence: TGTGCCAGCACCACGTGGACTAGACGCCACTACGAGCAGTACTTC. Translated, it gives CASTTWTRRHYEQYF.

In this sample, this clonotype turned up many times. CDR3 residues: CASSLGDLTYEQYF. DNA of the CDR3: TGTGCCAGCAGCTTAGGGGATTTAACCTACGAGCAGTACTTC. The chain employs TRBV7-2 and TRBJ2-7; no firm D call. CDR3 length: 14 amino acids. V dropped 1 base and J dropped 2 bases, with 9 bases sitting between them. The germline V gene has CDR1 SGHTA and CDR2 FQGNSA.

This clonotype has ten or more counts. The CDR3 DNA is TGTGCCAGCAGCGCGGGACAGGGAATCCGGTCTGGAAACACCATATATTTT. Residues: CASSAGQGIRSGNTIYF. The V gene is TRBV9, the J gene TRBJ1-3; 9 bases are shared with TRBD1. Trimming removed 3 bases from V and 1 base from J; junction bases left unmatched: 8. The germline CDR1 and CDR2 sequences are SGDLS and YYNGEE. The length of the CDR3 is 17 residues.

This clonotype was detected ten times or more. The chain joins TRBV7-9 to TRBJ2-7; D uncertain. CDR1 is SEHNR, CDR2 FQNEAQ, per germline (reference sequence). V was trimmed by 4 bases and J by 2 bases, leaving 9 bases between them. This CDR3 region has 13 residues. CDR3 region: CASSSIWAYEQYF. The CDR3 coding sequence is TGTGCCAGCAGCTCAATTTGGGCCTACGAGCAGTACTTC.

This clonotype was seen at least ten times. In DNA, the CDR3 is TGCAGCGTTTCCTTTTTGGATTCCGGGGAGCTGTTTTTT. It codes for CSVSFLDSGELFF. The chain has TRBV29-1 and TRBJ2-2; D is ambiguous. Germline V gene lookup returns CDR1 SQVTM and CDR2 ANQGSEA. This CDR3 contains 13 residues. The V and J ends lost 5 bases and 6 bases respectively, with 13 bases between them.

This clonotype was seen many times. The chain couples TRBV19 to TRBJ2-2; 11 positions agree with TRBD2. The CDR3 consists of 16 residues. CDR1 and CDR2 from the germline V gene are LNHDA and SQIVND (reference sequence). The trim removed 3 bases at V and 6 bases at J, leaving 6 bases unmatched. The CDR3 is CASSMLAGGPSGELFF. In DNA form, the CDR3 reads TGTGCCAGTAGTATGTTAGCGGGAGGGCCCTCCGGGGAGCTGTTTTTT.

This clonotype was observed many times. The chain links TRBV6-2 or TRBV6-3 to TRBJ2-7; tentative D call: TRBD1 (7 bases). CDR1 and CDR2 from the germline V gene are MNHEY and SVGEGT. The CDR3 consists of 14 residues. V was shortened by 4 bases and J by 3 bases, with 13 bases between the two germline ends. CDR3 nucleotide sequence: TGTGCCAGCAGTTCCCCAGGGGGAGGCTACGAGCAGTACTTC. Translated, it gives CASSSPGGGYEQYF.